This T cell receptor beta chain stems from a study of T-cell memory formation after mild COVID-19. TCRdb re-called the 5' RACE reads through MiXCR, storing one row per CDR3 protein. The table records around 110,000 distinct CDR3 sequences, around 15% of them present only once. A note on this clonotype: What it binds is not known.

The V end was cut by 1 base, the J end by 0 bases, with 3 bases between. This CDR3 comprises 14 residues. Germline values: CDR1 MNHNY, CDR2 SVGAGI (reference sequence). Study findings and constraints: Confirmation of SARS-CoV-2 specificity was lacking for second-wave clones peaking day 37.

The clonotype comes from a man aged 18 to 30 who had mild COVID-19 (a few samples of this study predate the infection). Cell type and time point are not known. V is TRBV6-6 and J is TRBJ1-4; D is ambiguous. The sequenced material came from PBMCs or a T cell subset sorted from them (not recorded which). The CDR3, as DNA: TGTGCCAGCAGTTACTTTTCAACTAATGAAAAACTGTTTTTT. Encoded protein: CASSYFSTNEKLFF.